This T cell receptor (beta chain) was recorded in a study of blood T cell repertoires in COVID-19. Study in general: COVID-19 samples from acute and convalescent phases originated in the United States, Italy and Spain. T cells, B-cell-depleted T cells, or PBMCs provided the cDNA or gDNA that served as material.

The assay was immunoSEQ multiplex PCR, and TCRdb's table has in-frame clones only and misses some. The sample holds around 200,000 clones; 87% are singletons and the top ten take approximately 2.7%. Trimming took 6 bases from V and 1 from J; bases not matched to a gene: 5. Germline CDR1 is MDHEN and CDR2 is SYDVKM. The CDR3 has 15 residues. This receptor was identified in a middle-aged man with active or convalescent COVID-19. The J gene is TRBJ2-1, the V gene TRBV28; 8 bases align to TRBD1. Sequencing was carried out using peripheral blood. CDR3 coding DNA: TGTGCCAGCAGCACTCGGACAGGGTCCTACAATGAGCAGTTCTTC. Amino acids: CASSTRTGSYNEQFF.